The 2 T cell receptor beta chains below were found in one sample sequenced in a study of T cells after somatic rescue of genetic block. Method: immunoSEQ multiplex PCR; TCRdb's copy keeps in-frame clones and lacks some. This table has about 88,000 clones, 80% to 90% appearing once. The material sequenced was peripheral blood mononuclear cells (PBMCs). The receptors were sampled from a woman aged 18-35 years.

The gene calls are TRBV11-2 and TRBJ2-3; D is unresolved. Trimming pared 1 base from V and 11 bases from J, leaving 13 bases between. Germline V gene data show CDR1 as SGHAT and CDR2 as FQNNGV. CDR3 length equals 13 residues. The CDR3 reads CASSLAGRQGQYF. The CDR3 DNA is TGTGCCAGCAGCTTAGCGGGCCGTCAAGGGCAGTATTTT.

V is TRBV19 and J is TRBJ1-1; 8 bases map to TRBD1. The V segment lost 6 bases and the J segment 5 bases; nucleotides outside the gene matches: 5. The CDR3 has 13 amino acids. Germline V CDR1 and CDR2: LNHDA, SQIVND (reference sequence). The CDR3 nucleotides read TGTGCCAGTAGACGCGACAGGGGAACTGAAGCTTTCTTT. This encodes CASRRDRGTEAFF.